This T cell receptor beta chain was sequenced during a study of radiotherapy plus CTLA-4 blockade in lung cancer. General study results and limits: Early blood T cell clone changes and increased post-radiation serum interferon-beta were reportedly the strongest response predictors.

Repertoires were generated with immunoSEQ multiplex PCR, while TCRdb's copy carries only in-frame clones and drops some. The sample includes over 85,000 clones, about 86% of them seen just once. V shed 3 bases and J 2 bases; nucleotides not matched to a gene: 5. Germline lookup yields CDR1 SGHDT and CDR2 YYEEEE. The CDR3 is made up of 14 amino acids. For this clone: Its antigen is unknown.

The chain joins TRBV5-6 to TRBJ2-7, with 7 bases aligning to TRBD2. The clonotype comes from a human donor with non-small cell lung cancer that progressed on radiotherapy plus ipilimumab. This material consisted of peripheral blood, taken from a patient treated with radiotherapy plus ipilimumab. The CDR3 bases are TGTGCCAGCAGCTGGGGGACTAAGACCTACGAGCAGTACTTC. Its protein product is CASSWGTKTYEQYF.